Below are 12 T cell receptor beta chains sequenced from a single sample in a study of identical twins. In TCRdb, the 5' RACE reads were re-called with MiXCR into one record per CDR3 protein. Here the sample spans 500,000 to 700,000 distinct CDR3 sequences, roughly 7.2% being singletons. The sample was also linked to a second study, of yellow fever vaccine responses in identical twins.

Sequences were obtained from PBMCs. The receptors stem from a woman aged 18-29 years in good health.

The chain combines TRBV29-1 with TRBJ2-3; TRBD2 aligns across 11 bases. The V gene's germline CDR1 is SQVTM and CDR2 ANQGSEA. The V segment lost 3 bases and the J segment 1 base; nucleotides outside the gene matches: 3. The CDR3 runs to 15 residues. The CDR3 is CSVELTSGGTDTQYF. The CDR3 DNA reads TGCAGCGTTGAGTTGACTAGCGGGGGCACAGATACGCAGTATTTT.

The chain links TRBV12-3 or TRBV12-4 to TRBJ2-1, with 9 nucleotides matching TRBD2. The CDR3 contains 18 residues. The junction had 13 bases not matched to a gene; V was cut back by 4 bases and J by 3 bases. The CDR3 DNA reads as TGTGCCAGCAGTTCAAACTCGCCCGGGACTAGCAGCTACAATGAGCAGTTCTTC. Its translation is CASSSNSPGTSSYNEQFF.

This clonotype was found many times. The chain has TRBV29-1 and TRBJ1-2; no reliable D call. The V end was cut by 0 bases, the J end by 8 bases, with 7 bases between. CDR1 and CDR2 (germline): SQVTM, ANQGSEA. The CDR3 is made up of 11 amino acids. In DNA form, the CDR3 reads TGCAGCGTTGAAGACCTTCGGGGCTACACCTTC. Translated, it gives CSVEDLRGYTF.

The rearrangement joins TRBV20-1 to TRBJ2-1; 9 bases map to TRBD1. Germline lookup yields CDR1 DFQATT and CDR2 SNEGSKA (reference sequence). The CDR3 is 13 residues long. After removal of 3 bases from V and 8 bases from J, the junction contained 5 bases not matched to a gene. The CDR3: CSARGQGWDEQFF. The CDR3 DNA reads as TGCAGTGCTAGGGGACAGGGCTGGGATGAGCAGTTCTTC.

This clonotype has just a few counts. The V and J genes are TRBV24-1 and TRBJ2-2, with D possibly matching TRBD2 (5 bases). Trimming took off 6 bases at V and 3 bases at J, with 7 bases between the two ends. This CDR3 has 13 residues. From germline, CDR1 is KGHDR and CDR2 SFDVKD. The CDR3, as DNA: TGTGCCACCAGTCCGGGGTACACCGGGGAGCTGTTTTTT. Translation: CATSPGYTGELFF.

The chain couples TRBV27 to TRBJ2-3; 11 bases line up with TRBD2. The CDR3 sequence is 18 residues long. Germline V gene data show CDR1 as MNHEY and CDR2 as SMNVEV (reference sequence). V lost 4 bases and J lost 4; bases outside the gene matches: 13. As DNA, the CDR3 is TGTGCCAGCAGTTACCCAAGCCTAGCGGGAGGTGAAGCAGATACGCAGTATTTT. Translating gives CASSYPSLAGGEADTQYF.

This clonotype was seen a handful of times. The chain is built from TRBV9 and TRBJ2-1; D is possibly TRBD2 (6 bases). CDR1 and CDR2 (germline): SGDLS, YYNGEE. This CDR3 spans 14 amino acids. The V and J ends lost 4 bases and 7 bases respectively, with 15 bases between them. The CDR3: CASSTQLGRNEQFF. The CDR3 DNA is TGTGCCAGCAGCACCCAGCTGGGGAGGAATGAGCAGTTCTTC.

This clonotype showed up just a few times. The chain employs TRBV2 and TRBJ2-3, with D unresolved. The CDR3 length is 16 residues. Trimming removed 6 bases from V and 4 bases from J, with 20 bases in between. From germline, CDR1 is SNHLY and CDR2 FYNNEI. CDR3 bases: TGTGCCAGCAGCGGTGAAGTGACTCTCCATCCAGATACGCAGTATTTT. Encoded protein: CASSGEVTLHPDTQYF.

This clonotype was observed at least ten times. The chain carries TRBV11-2 and TRBJ1-2; unclear D gene. The CDR3 contains 16 residues. The germline V gene encodes CDR1 SGHAT and CDR2 FQNNGV. Trimming removed 0 bases from V and 4 bases from J, with 15 bases in between. CDR3 residues: CASSLEKRALPYGYTF. In DNA, the CDR3 is TGTGCCAGCAGCTTAGAAAAAAGGGCCCTACCCTATGGCTACACCTTC.

Only a few counts were recorded for this clonotype. The chain joins TRBV5-1 to TRBJ2-3; 8 bases match TRBD1. The CDR3 has 15 amino acids. In germline, CDR1 is SGHRS, CDR2 YFSETQ. V trimming: 7 bases; J trimming: 2 bases; junction bases outside the gene matches: 9. The CDR3 here is CASQEQGDFTDTQYF. CDR3 in DNA: TGCGCCAGCCAAGAACAGGGGGACTTCACAGATACGCAGTATTTT.

The V gene is TRBV10-2, the J gene TRBJ2-1; TRBD2 agrees at 10 bases. V trimming: 5 bases; J trimming: 6 bases; junction bases outside the gene matches: 7. CDR1 and CDR2 (germline): WSHSY, SAAADI. This CDR3 region has 15 residues. The CDR3, as DNA: TGCGCCAGCAGTCCCACTAGCGGGATCTTCAATGAGCAGTTCTTC. Its translation is CASSPTSGIFNEQFF.

This chain uses TRBV6-1 with TRBJ2-7, with a tentative D call TRBD2 (5 bases). The CDR3 length is 13 residues. Trimming shortened V by 0 bases and J by 4 bases, and 7 bases separated the two germline ends. Germline V gene sequence: CDR1 MNHNS, CDR2 SASEGT. The CDR3 spells CASSEAEVYEQYF. The DNA for the CDR3 is TGTGCCAGCAGTGAAGCGGAGGTTTACGAGCAGTACTTC.